Listed here are 6 T cell receptor beta chains from one sample, sequenced in a study of shared clonotypes between healthy human individuals. The protocol was immunoSEQ multiplex PCR, while the TCRdb copy is restricted to in-frame clones and leaves out a portion. The repertoire holds over 2,000,000 clones, approximately 92% seen once, with around 1.7% in the top ten. Terminally differentiated effector memory CD45RA+ cells were excluded by CCR7 positive selection of CD45RO-negative cells. The sample taken for sequencing was naive CD8+ T cells from PBMCs. All receptors come from a man younger than 35 in good health. Some clones in this sample may be carry-over from other donors' samples.

The rearrangement joins TRBV7-3 to TRBJ2-7; possible D gene TRBD2, 5 bases. CDR1 and CDR2 from the germline V gene are SGHTA and FQGTGA. V shed 6 bases and J shed 2 bases, with 17 bases lying between them. CDR3 length: 15 amino acids. The DNA for the CDR3 is TGTGCCAGCAGAAGGCCGACTACTTCAACCTACGAGCAGTACTTC. It translates to CASRRPTTSTYEQYF.

The chain combines TRBV7-9 with TRBJ2-7; 14 bases align to TRBD2. Germline V lookup: CDR1 SEHNR, CDR2 FQNEAQ (reference sequence). V was clipped by 3 bases and J by 8 bases; unmatched bases: 9. The CDR3 spans 16 residues. Here the CDR3 reads CASSFRTSGRCGKQYF. CDR3 nucleotides: TGTGCCAGCAGCTTCCGGACTAGCGGGAGGTGTGGCAAGCAGTACTTC.

This rearrangement joins TRBV9 to TRBJ2-1, with 7 positions matching TRBD2. The V gene's germline CDR1 is SGDLS and CDR2 YYNGEE. J was trimmed by 2 bases and V by 2 bases; bases with no gene match: 4. This CDR3 is built from 15 residues. For the CDR3, the DNA is TGTGCCAGCAGCGTCTCTAGCGGAGCCTACAATGAGCAGTTCTTC. Its translation: CASSVSSGAYNEQFF.

The chain recombines TRBV28 with TRBJ2-1; TRBD2 agrees at 7 bases. Per the germline V gene, CDR1 is MDHEN and CDR2 is SYDVKM. This CDR3 spans 18 amino acids. V was clipped by 7 bases and J by 4 bases; unmatched bases: 19. The DNA of the CDR3 is TGTGCCAGCACCGGAGCGTTTGGGGAGGGGACCACTTACAATGAGCAGTTCTTC. Translation gives CASTGAFGEGTTYNEQFF.

The J gene is TRBJ1-5, the V gene TRBV29-1, with a weak D call TRBD1 (5 bases). Germline loops: CDR1 SQVTM, CDR2 ANQGSEA. The V and J ends lost 3 bases and 6 bases respectively, with 12 bases between them. The CDR3 sequence is 13 residues long. The CDR3 region is CSVDEGRGQPQHF. The CDR3 DNA is TGCAGCGTTGACGAGGGGAGAGGTCAGCCCCAGCATTTT.

The gene calls are TRBV28 and TRBJ1-3; D is uncertain. Trimming took 8 bases from V and 0 from J, leaving 8 bases between them. The CDR3 is made up of 13 amino acids. Per germline, CDR1 MDHEN and CDR2 SYDVKM. CDR3 amino acids: CASGSISGNTIYF. The CDR3 nucleotides read TGTGCCAGCGGATCGATCTCTGGAAACACCATATATTTT.